The 32 T cell receptor beta chains below were found in one sample sequenced in a study of T cells after yellow fever vaccination. Using its own MiXCR run on the 5' RACE reads, TCRdb lists one record per CDR3 protein. Of 610,000 or so distinct CDR3 sequences in the sample, more than 9% were seen once. Sample: PBMCs, taken on the day of the yellow fever booster vaccination. These receptors originate from a man aged 30-40 years who received the YFV17D yellow fever vaccine.

The chain recombines TRBV5-1 with TRBJ2-1; the match to TRBD1 covers 8 bases. V shed 4 bases and J 3 bases; nucleotides not matched to a gene: 6. CDR1 is SGHRS, CDR2 YFSETQ, per germline. The CDR3 consists of 15 residues. The DNA for the CDR3 is TGCGCCAGCAGCAGCAGGACAGGGAGCTACAATGAGCAGTTCTTC. This translates into CASSSRTGSYNEQFF.

V gene TRBV14 combines with J gene TRBJ2-3; 7 bases match TRBD2. After removal of 0 bases from V and 10 bases from J, the junction contained 10 bases not matched to a gene. The CDR3 is 15 residues long. Germline V CDR1 and CDR2: SGHDN, FVKESK. The CDR3 is CASSQDGPGRVAQYF. CDR3 DNA: TGTGCCAGCAGCCAAGATGGGCCTGGGAGGGTAGCGCAGTATTTT.

This clonotype was counted only a few times. The chain couples TRBV20-1 to TRBJ2-7, with a tentative D call TRBD2 (6 bases). With 0 bases removed from V and 5 bases from J, the gap between germline ends came to 17 bases. Germline values: CDR1 DFQATT, CDR2 SNEGSKA (reference sequence). The CDR3 loop spans 15 amino acids. Here the CDR3 DNA reads TGCAGTGCTAGAGATAGGGTCGGGAGCCGGGACGAGCAGTACTTC. The encoded protein is CSARDRVGSRDEQYF.

The chain carries TRBV7-2 and TRBJ2-1; D could derive from TRBD1 or TRBD2 (5 bases each). Trimming took off 5 bases at V and 11 bases at J, with 25 bases between the two ends. CDR3 length: 16 amino acids. From germline, CDR1 is SGHTA and CDR2 FQGNSA. In nucleotides, the CDR3 is TGTGCCAGCAGCCAGACCGATCGACTACAGGCGTTAAAGCAGTTCTTC. It encodes CASSQTDRLQALKQFF.

The chain combines TRBV27 with TRBJ2-7; 8 bases fit TRBD1. The CDR3 consists of 15 residues. Germline V gene lookup returns CDR1 MNHEY and CDR2 SMNVEV (reference sequence). The V gene end was trimmed by 6 bases and the J gene end by 0 bases; junction bases not matched to a gene: 7. The CDR3 nucleotides are TGTGCCAGCAGAAACGACAGGGGATACTCCTACGAGCAGTACTTC. This codes for CASRNDRGYSYEQYF.

V is TRBV7-9 and J is TRBJ2-5; no firm D call. Looked up from germline, CDR1 is SEHNR and CDR2 is FQNEAQ (reference sequence). CDR3 length equals 13 residues. Trimming stripped 5 bases from V and 2 bases from J, with 9 bases between. The CDR3 loop is CASSHDLQETQYF. The CDR3 DNA is TGTGCCAGCAGCCACGACCTACAAGAGACCCAGTACTTC.

This clonotype was recorded at least ten times. This chain joins TRBV7-2 and TRBJ2-7; 7 nucleotides match TRBD2. Germline loops: CDR1 SGHTA, CDR2 FQGNSA. The CDR3 has 12 residues. Trimming removed 3 bases from V and 6 bases from J; junction bases left unmatched: 2. CDR3 amino acids: CASSLSGGEQYF. CDR3 in DNA: TGTGCCAGCAGCTTGTCGGGGGGCGAGCAGTACTTC. The full variable domain, with the rest looked up from reference TRBV7-2 and TRBJ2-7, is GAGVSQSPSNKVTEKGKDVELRCDPISGHTALYWYRQSLGQGLEFLIYFQGNSAPDKSGLPSDRFSAERTGGSVSTLTIQRTQQEDSAVYLCASSLSGGEQYFGPGTRLTVT.

The V call is TRBV5-1, the J call TRBJ2-1; a weak D match, TRBD2 (6 bases). This CDR3 contains 15 residues. The germline V gene has CDR1 SGHRS and CDR2 YFSETQ. The V and J ends lost 4 bases and 0 bases respectively, with 11 bases between them. The CDR3 reads CASSPGTLSYNEQFF. The CDR3, as DNA: TGCGCCAGCAGCCCCGGGACTCTCTCCTACAATGAGCAGTTCTTC.

This clonotype has a handful of counts. The V and J genes are TRBV7-7 and TRBJ2-1; 8 positions agree with TRBD1. The junction had 2 bases not matched to a gene; V was cut back by 5 bases and J by 5 bases. This CDR3 comprises 13 residues. Per the germline V gene, CDR1 is SSHAT and CDR2 is FNYEAQ (reference sequence). Here the CDR3 reads CASSRGQDNEQFF. DNA for the CDR3: TGTGCCAGCAGCCGGGGACAGGACAATGAGCAGTTCTTC.

This clonotype was found many times. The chain joins TRBV3-1 to TRBJ1-5; no clear D. V shed 7 bases and J shed 7 bases, with 11 bases lying between them. Germline V gives CDR1 LGHDT, CDR2 YNNKEL (reference sequence). This CDR3 comprises 12 residues. The CDR3 DNA sequence: TGTGCCAGCATACGAACAGACCAGCCCCAGCATTTT. It codes for CASIRTDQPQHF. Full variable domain (rest looked up from reference TRBV3-1 and TRBJ1-5): DTAVSQTPKYLVTQMGNDKSIKCEQNLGHDTMYWYKQDSKKFLKIMFSYNNKELIINETVPNRFSPKSPDKAHLNLHINSLELGDSAVYFCASIRTDQPQHFGDGTRLSIL.

This chain uses TRBV5-1 with TRBJ1-1; tentative D call: TRBD1 (5 bases). Trimming cost V 4 bases and J 10 bases, with 14 bases left between them. Germline V gene lookup returns CDR1 SGHRS and CDR2 YFSETQ. The CDR3 runs 12 residues. The CDR3 region is CASSHDRTPAFF. The CDR3 region has the DNA TGCGCCAGCAGCCATGACAGAACCCCAGCTTTCTTT.

J is TRBJ2-7 and V is TRBV15; 9 bases agree with TRBD2. The germline V gene has CDR1 LNHNV and CDR2 YYDKDF (reference sequence). The CDR3 totals 15 residues. V dropped 1 base and J dropped 3; count of bases not matched to a gene: 4. CDR3 sequence (DNA): TGTGCCACCAGCAGAGGAGCGGGAGGTAACTACGAGCAGTACTTC. This translates into CATSRGAGGNYEQYF.

This clonotype was recorded many times. This chain connects TRBV4-2 to TRBJ1-3; 7 nucleotides line up with TRBD1. The length of the CDR3 is 16 residues. The germline V gene has CDR1 LGHNA and CDR2 YNFKEQ. V was clipped by 4 bases and J by 0 bases; unmatched bases: 6. Here the CDR3 DNA reads TGTGCCAGCAGCCGGGGACAGCCGAGCTCTGGAAACACCATATATTTT. It codes for CASSRGQPSSGNTIYF.

This clonotype was picked up a small number of times. V usage is TRBV29-1 and J usage is TRBJ2-7; 10 bases fit TRBD2. V shed 4 bases and J 2 bases; nucleotides not matched to a gene: 8. CDR1 and CDR2 (germline): SQVTM, ANQGSEA. The CDR3 length is 15 residues. The CDR3 loop is CSVGRSGRHAYEQYF. In DNA, the CDR3 is TGCAGCGTTGGGCGTAGCGGGAGGCACGCCTACGAGCAGTACTTC.

This clonotype turned up a few times. The rearrangement joins TRBV20-1 to TRBJ2-3, with D possibly being TRBD2 (6 bases). Germline assignment: CDR1 DFQATT and CDR2 SNEGSKA (reference sequence). This CDR3 spans 14 amino acids. Trimming removed 3 bases from V and 0 bases from J, with 10 bases in between. The DNA for the CDR3 is TGCAGTGCTAGCGGAGGGGTTAGCACAGATACGCAGTATTTT. It codes for CSASGGVSTDTQYF.

This clonotype was detected only a few times. The chain carries TRBV7-2 and TRBJ1-2; perhaps TRBD1 as D (6 bases). This CDR3 contains 16 residues. Trimming took off 2 bases at V and 5 bases at J, with 18 bases between the two ends. From germline, CDR1 is SGHTA and CDR2 FQGNSA. The CDR3 protein is CASSLMGAREGYGYTF. CDR3 coding DNA: TGTGCCAGCAGCTTAATGGGGGCTAGGGAAGGATATGGCTACACCTTC. The full variable domain, in which reference TRBV7-2 and TRBJ1-2 provide the parts outside the CDR3, is GAGVSQSPSNKVTEKGKDVELRCDPISGHTALYWYRQSLGQGLEFLIYFQGNSAPDKSGLPSDRFSAERTGGSVSTLTIQRTQQEDSAVYLCASSLMGAREGYGYTFGSGTRLTVV.

V is TRBV20-1 and J is TRBJ2-7; TRBD2 matches 10 bases. The CDR3 loop spans 15 amino acids. Trimming cost V 1 base and J 5 bases; bases outside gene matches: 8. Germline CDR1 reads DFQATT; CDR2 reads SNEGSKA (reference sequence). The CDR3: CSARALAGVRDEQYF. Written as DNA, the CDR3 is TGCAGTGCTAGAGCTCTAGCGGGAGTAAGGGACGAGCAGTACTTC.

This clonotype was seen a handful of times. V gene TRBV20-1 combines with J gene TRBJ2-1, with a tentative D call TRBD2 (6 bases). CDR3 length equals 14 residues. Trimming cost V 4 bases and J 6 bases, with 16 bases left between them. Germline V gene lookup returns CDR1 DFQATT and CDR2 SNEGSKA (reference sequence). CDR3 coding DNA: TGCAGTGCTAAGCCGGGCCTCGGGGGCAATGAGCAGTTCTTC. Protein: CSAKPGLGGNEQFF.

This clonotype turned up a few times. At one end the junction does not follow the germline gene, possibly because of a read error. V gene TRBV6-1 combines with J gene TRBJ2-1, with 9 bases aligning to TRBD1. This CDR3 contains 15 residues. Looked up from germline, CDR1 is MNHNS and CDR2 is SASEGT. This CDR3 reads CGSRPGTGNVNEQFF. Here the CDR3 DNA reads TGTGGCAGCAGACCAGGGACAGGGAACGTCAATGAGCAGTTCTTC.

The chain recombines TRBV5-1 with TRBJ2-5, with D unclear. The V gene lost 5 bases and the J gene lost 1 base, with 6 bases spanning the gap. Germline V gene sequence: CDR1 SGHRS, CDR2 YFSETQ. The CDR3 runs 12 residues. CDR3 sequence reads: CASSYVQETQYF. Written as DNA, the CDR3 is TGCGCCAGCAGTTATGTCCAAGAGACCCAGTACTTC.

V and J are TRBV19 and TRBJ2-6, with unresolved D. Germline V gene data show CDR1 as LNHDA and CDR2 as SQIVND (reference sequence). CDR3 size: 17 residues. The V gene lost 5 bases and the J gene lost 0 bases, with 14 bases spanning the gap. The CDR3 loop is CASSPPGRASGANVLTF. CDR3 sequence (DNA): TGTGCCAGTAGTCCCCCCGGACGTGCCTCTGGGGCCAACGTCCTGACTTTC. Using reference TRBV19 and TRBJ2-6 for the parts outside the CDR3, the full variable domain is DGGITQSPKYLFRKEGQNVTLSCEQNLNHDAMYWYRQDPGQGLRLIYYSQIVNDFQKGDIAEGYSVSREKKESFPLTVTSAQKNPTAFYLCASSPPGRASGANVLTFGAGSRLTVL.

This clonotype was picked up many times. DNA of the CDR3: TGTGCCAGCAGCCCCGGCGGGGCGGAAAGATACGAGCAGTACTTC. It codes for CASSPGGAERYEQYF. V gene TRBV7-3 combines with J gene TRBJ2-7; tentative D call: TRBD2 (6 bases). V was cut by 5 bases and J by 4 bases, with 18 bases left in between. This CDR3 comprises 15 residues. Per the germline V gene, CDR1 is SGHTA and CDR2 is FQGTGA.

This clonotype was observed a handful of times. The rearrangement joins TRBV29-1 to TRBJ2-1, with D hard to call. This CDR3 region has 13 residues. V was pared by 7 bases and J by 7 bases, with 17 bases between. Germline V gene data show CDR1 as SQVTM and CDR2 as ANQGSEA. The CDR3 loop is CSAWTAMGNEQFF. The CDR3, as DNA: TGCAGCGCATGGACCGCGATGGGGAATGAGCAGTTCTTC.

The CDR3 coding sequence is TGCGCCAGCAGCTTGGAGACTAGCGACCACCGGTACAATGAGCAGTTCTTC. Translated: CASSLETSDHRYNEQFF. The rearrangement joins TRBV5-1 to TRBJ2-1; 8 bases agree with TRBD2. V was clipped by 0 bases and J by 4 bases; unmatched bases: 9. The CDR3 is 17 residues long. The V gene's germline CDR1 is SGHRS and CDR2 YFSETQ.

The chain has TRBV4-3 and TRBJ2-7, with 7 bases identical to TRBD1. Germline loops: CDR1 LGHNA, CDR2 YSLEER. V was pared by 0 bases and J by 5 bases, with 10 bases of the junction left unmatched. This CDR3 comprises 16 residues. CDR3 nucleotides: TGCGCCAGCAGCCAAGAGGTAAAGGGGGCCTTCCACGAGCAGTACTTC. It yields the protein CASSQEVKGAFHEQYF.

The chain links TRBV20-1 to TRBJ2-5, with D hard to call. CDR1 and CDR2 from the germline V gene are DFQATT and SNEGSKA (reference sequence). The germline V and J ends were trimmed by 5 bases and 2 bases, with 9 bases remaining between them. The length of the CDR3 is 12 residues. The CDR3 reads CSAWPSQETQYF. In DNA, the CDR3 is TGCAGTGCTTGGCCCTCACAAGAGACCCAGTACTTC.

This clonotype was observed a few times. The junction and the germline gene differ at one end; a read error may be behind it. This chain connects TRBV10-3 to TRBJ2-2; 7 bases are a match to TRBD1. The germline V gene encodes CDR1 ENHRY and CDR2 SYGVKD. The CDR3 covers 13 residues. CDR3 residues: CAVRTGNTGELFF. As DNA, the CDR3 is TGTGCCGTCAGGACAGGGAACACCGGGGAGCTGTTTTTT.

A few counts support this clonotype. The V and J genes are TRBV20-1 and TRBJ2-7, with D perhaps being TRBD1 or TRBD2 (5 bases each). The CDR3 sequence is 16 residues long. CDR1 and CDR2 (germline): DFQATT, SNEGSKA (reference sequence). Trimming shortened V by 2 bases and J by 3 bases, and 20 bases separated the two germline ends. The CDR3 loop reads CSARPGTTPSHYEQYF. In DNA form, the CDR3 reads TGCAGTGCTAGACCAGGGACGACTCCCTCCCACTACGAGCAGTACTTC.

This clonotype showed up just a few times. The chain recombines TRBV2 with TRBJ2-5; D may be TRBD1 (6 bases). This CDR3 spans 14 amino acids. Germline loops: CDR1 SNHLY, CDR2 FYNNEI. The V gene lost 6 bases and the J gene lost 1 base, with 12 bases spanning the gap. In DNA, the CDR3 is TGTGCCAGCAGGGCTAGGACAGCCCAAGAGACCCAGTACTTC. Residues: CASRARTAQETQYF.

The chain combines TRBV4-3 with TRBJ2-4, with D tentatively TRBD2 (5 bases). The CDR3 covers 15 residues. Germline CDR1 reads LGHNA; CDR2 reads YSLEER. V was clipped by 0 bases and J by 5 bases, with 11 bases between them. The CDR3 protein is CASSQDQDYQNIQYF. As DNA, the CDR3 is TGCGCCAGCAGCCAAGACCAAGACTACCAAAACATTCAGTACTTC.

In its sample, this clonotype was seen a few times. The V and J genes are TRBV10-3 and TRBJ2-5; D unclear. The CDR3 runs 16 residues. Per germline, CDR1 ENHRY and CDR2 SYGVKD. Trimming removed 4 bases from V and 5 bases from J, with 20 bases in between. The DNA of the CDR3 is TGTGCCATCAGTGTCACCCTACAAGGGTTTGGTGAGACCCAGTACTTC. Amino acid sequence: CAISVTLQGFGETQYF.

This clonotype was seen a handful of times. The gene calls are TRBV6-2 or TRBV6-3 and TRBJ2-1; tentative D call: TRBD1 (5 bases). The germline V gene has CDR1 MNHEY and CDR2 SVGEGT. Between the trimmed V and J ends, which lost 10 bases and 0 bases, there was a span of 13 bases. This CDR3 is 14 amino acids long. The CDR3 is CATLDTNSYNEQFF. As DNA, the CDR3 is TGTGCCACCCTGGACACAAACTCCTACAATGAGCAGTTCTTC.